Shown below are 13 T cell receptor beta chains from a single sample sequenced in a study of vaccination effects on CD4 cells after COVID-19. Clones were sequenced by immunoSEQ multiplex PCR, and TCRdb holds only the in-frame ones, with some missing. The sample lists about 63,000 clones, 75% occurring once. No antigen has been identified for these receptors. Before any sequencing was done, the ViraFEST assay used viral peptide pools to expand antigen-specific CD4+ T cells. Once cultured for 10 days, the cells underwent separation to obtain CD4+ T cells. All vaccine recipients tested negative for nucleocapsid antibodies and had never contracted SARS-CoV-2 infection. The sample consisted of CD4+ T cells from PBMCs cultured with HCoV-OC43 spike peptides, taken before COVID-19 vaccination. This sample's subset: HCoV-OC43 spike overlapping peptide pool stimulation. Receptors were obtained from a human donor who received a COVID-19 vaccine.

This rearrangement joins TRBV5-1 to TRBJ1-4; perhaps TRBD1 as D (6 bases). The length of the CDR3 is 15 residues. Germline CDR1 and CDR2: SGHRS and YFSETQ. With 4 bases removed from V and 5 bases from J, the gap between germline ends came to 15 bases. The CDR3 nucleotides are TGCGCCAGCAGCGATGGAACAGGGCGGAATGAAAAACTGTTTTTT. This codes for CASSDGTGRNEKLFF.

V is TRBV9 and J is TRBJ1-2, with no clear D. The germline V gene encodes CDR1 SGDLS and CDR2 YYNGEE. Trimming removed 1 base at V and 4 bases at J, with 8 bases between. There are 13 residues in the CDR3. DNA for the CDR3: TGTGCCAGCAGCGTATATGTCAGCTATGGCTACACCTTC. Translation gives CASSVYVSYGYTF.

In its sample, this clone was seen once. The chain has TRBV6-5 and TRBJ2-7, with TRBD1 matching over 10 bases. V lost 7 bases, J lost 2 bases, and 5 bases stayed unmatched. Per germline, CDR1 MNHEY and CDR2 SVGAGI. The CDR3 totals 14 residues. The CDR3, as DNA: TGTGCCAGCACTATAGGGACAGGGGCCTACGAGCAGTACGTC. Protein product: CASTIGTGAYEQYV.

This chain joins TRBV5-3 and TRBJ1-1, with D tentatively TRBD1 (6 bases). TRBV5-3 is designated an ORF whose function remains uncertain. The germline V and J ends were trimmed by 0 bases and 9 bases, with 15 bases remaining between them. The CDR3 runs to 14 residues. The CDR3 DNA is TGTGCCAGAAGCTTGGGCCACGGGGGGCTTAAAGCTTTCTTT. Amino acids: CARSLGHGGLKAFF.

The rearrangement uses TRBV2 and TRBJ2-2, with 8 bases matching TRBD1. V was clipped by 6 bases and J by 3 bases; unmatched bases: 6. CDR1 and CDR2 from the germline V gene are SNHLY and FYNNEI. The CDR3 contains 15 residues. CDR3 bases: TGTGCCAGCAGACAGACAGGGGTGGACACCGGGGAGCTGTTTTTT. Its translation is CASRQTGVDTGELFF.

V and J are TRBV6-6 and TRBJ2-7, with 10 bases identical to TRBD1. The CDR3 is made up of 14 amino acids. Germline loops: CDR1 MNHNY, CDR2 SVGAGI (reference sequence). The V segment lost 6 bases and the J segment 2 bases; nucleotides outside the gene matches: 4. CDR3 nucleotides: TGTGCCAGCAGCTATGACAGGGGGCCCTACGAGCAGTACGTC. This codes for CASSYDRGPYEQYV.

The chain recombines TRBV3-1 (or the pseudogene TRBV3-2) with TRBJ2-7; 10 nucleotides agree with TRBD2. The CDR3 runs 14 residues. Per the germline V gene, CDR1 is LGHDT and CDR2 is YNNKEL (reference sequence). J lost 7 bases, V lost 1 base, and 4 bases had no gene match. The CDR3 sequence is CASSQGLAGVEQYV. For the CDR3, the DNA is TGTGCCAGCAGCCAAGGGCTAGCGGGGGTTGAGCAGTACGTC.

The V gene is TRBV28, the J gene TRBJ1-2, with D hard to call. Germline V gives CDR1 MDHEN, CDR2 SYDVKM. The length of the CDR3 is 12 residues. V lost 3 bases and J lost 4, with 6 bases in between. CDR3 loop: CASSFAAYGYTF. The CDR3 DNA follows: TGTGCCAGCAGTTTCGCCGCCTATGGCTACACCTTC.

The chain is built from TRBV15 and TRBJ2-5; 10 bases line up with TRBD1. Unmatched junction bases numbered 8, after V lost 8 bases and J lost 5 bases. From germline, CDR1 is LNHNV and CDR2 YYDKDF (reference sequence). This CDR3 comprises 14 residues. The CDR3 DNA is TGTGCCACCGGCCGGGACAGGGGAGGGGAGACCCAGTACTTC. Translation: CATGRDRGGETQYF.

The chain combines TRBV6-2 or TRBV6-3 with TRBJ2-3; a possible D gene is TRBD2 (6 bases). Trimming removed 2 bases at V and 0 bases at J, with 21 bases between. CDR3 length equals 19 residues. Germline values: CDR1 MNHEY, CDR2 SVGEGT. The CDR3 region has the DNA TGTGCCAGCAGTTACGGGGAGGCGGAGACCAAACTAAGCACAGATACGCAGTATTTT. It yields the protein CASSYGEAETKLSTDTQYF.

This clone showed up just a few times. This chain links TRBV28 with TRBJ1-5; weak D call: TRBD1 (6 bases). Per the germline V gene, CDR1 is MDHEN and CDR2 is SYDVKM. This CDR3 has 14 amino acids. V lost 5 bases and J lost 5, with 13 bases in between. The CDR3 protein is CASSHRESHQPQHF. In DNA form, the CDR3 reads TGTGCCAGCAGTCACAGGGAATCCCATCAGCCCCAGCATTTT.

V is TRBV5-1 and J is TRBJ1-4; D is unclear. Germline loops: CDR1 SGHRS, CDR2 YFSETQ. There are 15 residues in the CDR3. Trimming shortened V by 2 bases and J by 6 bases, and 14 bases separated the two germline ends. CDR3 in DNA: TGCGCCAGCAGCTTAGATGTGGGCACTGATGAAAAACTGTTTTTT. This codes for CASSLDVGTDEKLFF.

This chain uses TRBV25-1 with TRBJ1-5; tentative D call: TRBD1 (5 bases). CDR3 length equals 18 residues. Per germline, CDR1 MGHDK and CDR2 SYGVNS. V dropped 6 bases and J dropped 0 bases, with 21 bases sitting between them. CDR3 region: CASRSQAVAVYSNQPQHF. The CDR3 region has the DNA TGTGCCAGCAGATCACAGGCTGTGGCTGTTTATAGCAATCAGCCCCAGCATTTT.